Below are 6 T cell receptor beta chains sequenced from a single sample in a study of blood T cell repertoires in COVID-19. Assay used: immunoSEQ multiplex PCR; TCRdb lists only in-frame clones, some missing. The sample gives over 60,000 clones, nearly 90% of which show up once; 5.3% is in the top ten. Sample: peripheral blood. The receptors here all came from a man aged 45 to 65 with acute or convalescent COVID-19.

The chain is built from TRBV6-5 and TRBJ1-4; D might be TRBD1 (5 bases). This CDR3 is built from 15 residues. The V end lost 8 bases, the J end lost 6 bases, and 19 bases lay between the germline ends. Per germline, CDR1 MNHEY and CDR2 SVGAGI. CDR3 protein: CASRRGEGGDEKLFF. CDR3 DNA: TGTGCCAGCCGGAGGGGAGAAGGCGGGGATGAAAAACTGTTTTTT.

Only a few counts were recorded for this clone. The chain has TRBV5-6 and TRBJ2-5; TRBD2 matches 9 bases. Germline V lookup: CDR1 SGHDT, CDR2 YYEEEE. This CDR3 is built from 16 residues. The ends lost 4 bases at V and 5 bases at J; junction bases unmatched: 12. This CDR3 is CASSPWVAGVVETQYF. DNA for the CDR3: TGTGCCAGCAGCCCTTGGGTAGCGGGAGTCGTGGAGACCCAGTACTTC.

The chain employs TRBV7-9 and TRBJ1-3; TRBD1 agrees at 8 bases. The CDR3 is 16 amino acids. The V gene end was trimmed by 5 bases and the J gene end by 4 bases; junction bases not matched to a gene: 10. CDR1 and CDR2 (germline): SEHNR, FQNEAQ (reference sequence). The CDR3 sequence is CASSLFRGQGGNTIYF. The CDR3 region has the DNA TGTGCCAGCAGCCTCTTCAGGGGGCAGGGAGGAAACACCATATATTTT.

The chain employs TRBV10-1 and TRBJ2-3; TRBD2 matches 9 bases. CDR1 WNHNN and CDR2 SYGVQD come from the germline V gene (reference sequence). The trim removed 6 bases at V and 3 bases at J, leaving 7 bases unmatched. The CDR3 loop spans 15 amino acids. Here the CDR3 reads CASRIAGEGTDTQYF. Written as DNA, the CDR3 is TGCGCCAGCAGAATAGCGGGAGAGGGTACAGATACGCAGTATTTT.

The chain links TRBV29-1 to TRBJ1-2; 7 bases line up with TRBD1. Trimming at V came to 6 bases and at J to 2 bases, leaving 6 bases not matched to a gene. Germline V lookup: CDR1 SQVTM, CDR2 ANQGSEA. The CDR3 is made up of 13 amino acids. The CDR3 coding sequence is TGCAGCGTAGTACAGGGGTTCAACTATGGCTACACCTTC. It yields the protein CSVVQGFNYGYTF. The whole variable domain, remainder taken from reference TRBV29-1 and TRBJ1-2, is SAVISQKPSRDICQRGTSLTIQCQVDSQVTMMFWYRQQPGQSLTLIATANQGSEATYESGFVIDKFPISRPNLTFSTLTVSNMSPEDSSIYLCSVVQGFNYGYTFGSGTRLTVV.

The DNA for the CDR3 is TGTGCCAGCAGCCGCGTGGTTGGGCTAGCGGCCGAGCAGTACTTC. The encoded protein is CASSRVVGLAAEQYF. The rearrangement uses TRBV6-2 or TRBV6-3 and TRBJ2-7; 7 bases agree with TRBD2. The V gene's germline CDR1 is MNHEY and CDR2 SVGEGT. CDR3 size: 15 residues. After removal of 6 bases from V and 6 bases from J, the junction contained 14 bases not matched to a gene.